This TCR beta chain was profiled in a study of monozygotic twins with inflammatory bowel disease. Study-wide results and limits: No difference was seen in repertoire similarity between concordant and discordant twins, possibly from limited power. Among IBD patients, TCRbeta diversity (inverse Simpson) was lower than in healthy co-twins. Fewer clonotypes were shared with others by IBD patients than by healthy twins, especially with disease activity.

As concerns this clonotype: Antigen unknown.

The CDR3 has 17 residues. Germline assignment: CDR1 LGHNA and CDR2 YNFKEQ. TCRdb re-analyzed the 5' RACE reads; it lists each CDR3 protein once, without DNA. This table holds about 380,000 distinct CDR3 sequences. This TCR was sampled from a human donor with ulcerative colitis or Crohn's disease, or a healthy co-twin of an affected twin (not recorded which). Sequenced material: blood. The chain has TRBV4-2 and TRBJ2-1; TCRdb's D call, TRBD2, is unchecked because there is no DNA. The CDR3 sequence is CASSQAAVLGGDNEQFF.